This TCR beta chain appears in the sequencing data of a study of cytomegalovirus exposure and HLA in healthy donors. Findings and limits, study-wide: Despite most TCR sequences being rare, some public TCRs occurred in many donors. Published work reported that the classifier diagnosed cytomegalovirus status with high specificity and sensitivity. A list of approximately 160 TCR beta chains associated with cytomegalovirus was given. According to a subsequent analysis, TCR clusters identified in the first cohort showed a tendency to co-occur across the approximately 110 validation repertoires.

Profiled with immunoSEQ multiplex PCR; TCRdb holds only in-frame clones, not every one. The table records under 95,000 clones, more than 75% of them present only once. Germline CDR1 and CDR2: MNHEY and SMNVEV (reference sequence). The length of the CDR3 is 13 residues. V was clipped by 6 bases and J by 4 bases; unmatched bases: 5. Worth noting for this clone: Its cognate antigen is unknown.

Material: PBMCs. The rearrangement links TRBV27 to TRBJ2-7; 8 nucleotides line up with TRBD1. This clonotype was obtained from a man aged 30 to 39 in good health and CMV-seronegative. The CDR3 coding sequence is TGTGCCAGCAGACGACAGGGGTCATACGAGCAGTACTTC. Residues: CASRRQGSYEQYF.